The clone carrying this T cell receptor beta chain was seen more than once but under ten times. The antigen remains undetermined. Losses at the gene ends were 3 bases for V and 4 bases for J; bases not matched to a gene: 8. Germline CDR1 reads KGHSH; CDR2 reads LQKENI. There are 15 residues in the CDR3. The entry originates in a study of OX40 agonist ivuxolimab in advanced cancers. Across the whole study: Anti-PD-1, anti-PD-L1 or anti-CTLA-4 therapy given earlier was allowed, and over 35% had some.

Profiled with immunoSEQ multiplex PCR; TCRdb holds only in-frame clones, not every one. This sample has more than 85,000 clones, with around 85% found just once. Points from the study as a whole: Partial responders dosed at 0.1-3.0 mg/kg displayed clonal expansion ranking among the lowest. Low normalized T-cell clonal expansion also characterized some of the nonresponders. At 0.1 to 3.0 mg/kg and by week 6, clonal expansion occurred in CD4+ and CD8+ blood T cells.

The specimen was CD4+ or CD8+ T cells sorted from blood, collected in a trial of the OX40 agonist ivuxolimab. This TCR was sampled from an adult with an advanced solid tumor such as melanoma, head and neck, liver or kidney cancer. This chain joins TRBV18 and TRBJ1-2; TRBD1 aligns across 7 bases. The CDR3 sequence: CASSPSGTDSYGYTF. The CDR3 DNA reads TGTGCCAGCTCACCCTCAGGGACAGATTCCTATGGCTACACCTTC.